This is a list of T cell receptor beta chains from one sample in a study of beta chain features in type 1 diabetes. Generated by immunoSEQ multiplex PCR, the TCRdb table keeps only in-frame clones and is missing some. The profile shows under 450,000 clones, approximately 13% of them singletons. Sequenced input: naive CD4+ T cells from blood. These receptors were obtained from a man in his thirties or forties in good health. CDR3s include the opening cysteine and the closing phenylalanine or tryptophan. Fields, in order: J gene, clone size, V gene, D gene, CDR3 DNA, CDR3 protein. A D gene is named only where the DNA matches it firmly. Not every row has a clone size; where given, it reads once, few, many or a size class.

J: TRBJ2-5
size: few
V: TRBV7-2
D: NA
DNA: TGTGCCAGCAGCCCCACATGGGGGAGGTCCCAAGAGACCCAGTACTTC
CDR3: CASSPTWGRSQETQYF

J: TRBJ1-1
size: NA
V: TRBV9
D: TRBD1
DNA: TGTGCCAGCAGCGCAGGGGGTAGCACTGAAGCTTTCTTT
CDR3: CASSAGGSTEAFF

J: TRBJ2-4
size: few
V: TRBV2
D: TRBD1
DNA: TGTGCCAGCAGTGAGACCGGGACAGGGAACATTCAGTACTTC
CDR3: CASSETGTGNIQYF

J: TRBJ2-1
size: few
V: TRBV13
D: NA
DNA: TGTGCCAGCAGCTTAGAGCGAGGGGAGCAGTTCTTC
CDR3: CASSLERGEQFF

J: TRBJ1-2
size: few
V: TRBV27
D: TRBD1
DNA: TGTGCCACCGGGGACAGGGGTTATGGCTACACCTTC
CDR3: CATGDRGYGYTF

J: TRBJ1-2
size: NA
V: TRBV5-4
D: NA
DNA: TGTGCCAGCAGCCCCCGGGTCATGGGCTATGGCTACACCTTC
CDR3: CASSPRVMGYGYTF

J: TRBJ2-1
size: few
V: TRBV5-4
D: NA
DNA: TGTGCCAGCAGCTTCGGCGGCCCGCGCTCCTACAATGAGCAGTTCTTC
CDR3: CASSFGGPRSYNEQFF

J: TRBJ1-2
size: NA
V: TRBV18
D: NA
DNA: TGTGCCAGCTCACCATGGGACATTTATGGCTACACCTTC
CDR3: CASSPWDIYGYTF

J: TRBJ1-6
size: few
V: TRBV6-5
D: NA
DNA: TGTGCCAGCAAGGGGGGGTCACCCCTCCACTTT
CDR3: CASKGGSPLHF

J: TRBJ2-3
size: once
V: TRBV7-2
D: NA
DNA: TGTGCCAGCAGCTTAGCGGGGGGTACAGATACGCAGTATTTT
CDR3: CASSLAGGTDTQYF

J: TRBJ2-4
size: few
V: TRBV2
D: NA
DNA: TGTGCCAGTGAACAGGGAGCGGCAAACATTCAGTACTTC
CDR3: CASEQGAANIQYF

J: TRBJ1-2
size: NA
V: TRBV2
D: NA
DNA: TGTGCCAGCAGTGTGGACCTCAGTCTCATAGGGGGCTATGGCTACACCTTC
CDR3: CASSVDLSLIGGYGYTF

J: TRBJ2-3
size: few
V: TRBV10-1
D: NA
DNA: TGCGCCAGCAGTGAGGCAGGCACAGATACGCAGTATTTT
CDR3: CASSEAGTDTQYF

J: TRBJ2-7
size: NA
V: TRBV7-2
D: NA
DNA: TGTGCCAGCAGCTTAGGTGGTCTGGGAGGATACGAGCAGTACTTC
CDR3: CASSLGGLGGYEQYF

J: TRBJ2-7
size: few
V: TRBV18
D: NA
DNA: TGTGCCAGCTCAATCGGTGCCGAGCAGTACTTC
CDR3: CASSIGAEQYF

J: TRBJ1-2
size: few
V: TRBV29-1
D: NA
DNA: TGCAGCGTTGTGGGCGACGCGGGCTACACCTTC
CDR3: CSVVGDAGYTF

J: TRBJ1-1
size: NA
V: TRBV4-2
D: NA
DNA: TGTGCCAGCAGCCCAGTACACCAGAACACTGAAGCTTTCTTT
CDR3: CASSPVHQNTEAFF

J: TRBJ2-3
size: NA
V: TRBV11-2
D: NA
DNA: TGTGCCAGCAGCTTGGGGCACACAGATACGCAGTATTTT
CDR3: CASSLGHTDTQYF

J: TRBJ1-2
size: NA
V: TRBV7-9
D: NA
DNA: TGTGCCAGCAGCTCCTCGGACGGCCAGTCGATCTATGGCTACACCTTC
CDR3: CASSSSDGQSIYGYTF

J: TRBJ1-5
size: few
V: TRBV28
D: TRBD1
DNA: TGTGCCAGCGTCAAGACAGGGTCAAGAAATCAGCCCCAGCATTTT
CDR3: CASVKTGSRNQPQHF

J: TRBJ2-5
size: once
V: TRBV9
D: NA
DNA: TGTGCCAGCAGCGTAGCTACCTCGGGGACTCCATACTTC
CDR3: CASSVATSGTPYF

J: TRBJ2-5
size: few
V: TRBV5-4
D: TRBD2
DNA: TGTGCCAGCAGCTTGGATCTAGCGGGGGGCGTACAAGAGACCCAGTACTTC
CDR3: CASSLDLAGGVQETQYF

J: TRBJ1-1
size: NA
V: TRBV7-9
D: NA
DNA: TGTGCCAGCAGCTTAGAGTCGGGTTACACTGAAGCTTTCTTT
CDR3: CASSLESGYTEAFF

J: TRBJ2-7
size: few
V: TRBV7-8
D: TRBD2
DNA: TGTGCCAGCAGCAGCGGGATTTACGAGCAGTACTTC
CDR3: CASSSGIYEQYF

J: TRBJ2-3
size: few
V: TRBV11-2
D: TRBD2
DNA: TGTGCCAGCAGCTCCCCCGGGAGGGCTACAGATACGCAGTATTTT
CDR3: CASSSPGRATDTQYF

J: TRBJ2-1
size: NA
V: TRBV7-9
D: TRBD2
DNA: TGTGCCAGCAGCCATATCCAGCGGGCTAGCGGACCCTACAATGAGCAGTTCTTC
CDR3: CASSHIQRASGPYNEQFF

J: TRBJ2-2
size: few
V: TRBV9
D: TRBD2
DNA: TGTGCCAGCAGCACCAGCGGGAGGGTTACTAGCCGACCGGAGCTGTTTTTT
CDR3: CASSTSGRVTSRPELFF

J: TRBJ2-3
size: NA
V: TRBV29-1
D: NA
DNA: TGCAGCGTAGAAGACAGCTATACGCAGTATTTT
CDR3: CSVEDSYTQYF

J: TRBJ2-3
size: NA
V: TRBV29-1
D: NA
DNA: TGCAGCGGACGAACAGATACGCAGTATTTT
CDR3: CSGRTDTQYF

J: TRBJ2-1
size: NA
V: TRBV5-1
D: TRBD2
DNA: TGCGCCAGCAGCGATACCGGGACTAGTTCCAATGAGCAGTTCTTC
CDR3: CASSDTGTSSNEQFF

J: TRBJ2-1
size: NA
V: TRBV7-9
D: TRBD2
DNA: TGTGCCAGCAGCCGAAAAACTAGCGGGAGATTCAATGAGCAGTTCTTC
CDR3: CASSRKTSGRFNEQFF

J: TRBJ2-3
size: NA
V: TRBV4-3
D: NA
DNA: TGCGCCAGCAGCCAAGCCCTACAGCGGCTCACAGATACGCAGTATTTT
CDR3: CASSQALQRLTDTQYF

J: TRBJ1-3
size: few
V: TRBV5-4
D: NA
DNA: TGTGCCAGCAGCTTGGGAGGAGGAAACACCATATATTTT
CDR3: CASSLGGGNTIYF

J: TRBJ1-4
size: few
V: TRBV5-4
D: NA
DNA: TGTGCCAGCAGCTTGGGGCTGCTAAATGAAAAACTGTTTTTT
CDR3: CASSLGLLNEKLFF

J: TRBJ2-1
size: NA
V: TRBV27
D: NA
DNA: TGTGCCAGCAGATCATGGACGATGAACTATGAGCAGTTCTTC
CDR3: CASRSWTMNYEQFF

J: TRBJ1-1
size: NA
V: TRBV13
D: NA
DNA: TGTGCCAGCAGCTTACCAATTCAGAACACTGAAGCTTTCTTT
CDR3: CASSLPIQNTEAFF

J: TRBJ1-2
size: NA
V: TRBV4-1
D: NA
DNA: TGCGCCAGCAGCCAGAACACAGCCGTCTATGGCTACACCTTC
CDR3: CASSQNTAVYGYTF

J: TRBJ1-1
size: few
V: TRBV7-9
D: NA
DNA: TGTGCCAGCAGCTTACCCCCCCAGCCCGAAGCTTTCTTT
CDR3: CASSLPPQPEAFF

J: TRBJ2-3
size: NA
V: TRBV2
D: NA
DNA: TGTGCCACGTCCCCGAGGTGGGGGGATTCAGATACGCAGTATTTT
CDR3: CATSPRWGDSDTQYF

J: TRBJ2-5
size: NA
V: TRBV15
D: TRBD1
DNA: TGTGCCACCAGCAGAGATTACCCCCAGACGACAGGGTTGGGGGAGACCCAGTACTTC
CDR3: CATSRDYPQTTGLGETQYF

J: TRBJ1-6
size: NA
V: TRBV27
D: NA
DNA: TGTGCCAGCAGTTTATGGGCCCACCTACAGAGCTCCTATAATTCACCCCTCCACTTT
CDR3: CASSLWAHLQSSYNSPLHF

J: TRBJ1-1
size: NA
V: TRBV13
D: TRBD1
DNA: TGTGCCAGCAGCTTTAGGACAGGAGTGGCTTTCTTT
CDR3: CASSFRTGVAFF

J: TRBJ2-1
size: NA
V: TRBV29-1
D: NA
DNA: TGCAGCGTTGAACGGCTAGCGTTCAATGAGCAGTTCTTC
CDR3: CSVERLAFNEQFF